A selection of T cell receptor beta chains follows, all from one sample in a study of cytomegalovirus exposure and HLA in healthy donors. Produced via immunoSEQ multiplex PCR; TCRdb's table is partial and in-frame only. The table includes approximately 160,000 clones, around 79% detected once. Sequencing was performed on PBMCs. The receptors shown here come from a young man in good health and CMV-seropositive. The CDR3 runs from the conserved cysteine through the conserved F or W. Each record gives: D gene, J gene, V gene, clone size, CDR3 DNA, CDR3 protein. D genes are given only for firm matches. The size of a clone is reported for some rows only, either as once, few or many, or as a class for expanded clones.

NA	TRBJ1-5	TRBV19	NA	TGTGCCAGTAGTATTCGGGAGAGTAGGGGCAATCAGCCCCAGCATTTT	CASSIRESRGNQPQHF
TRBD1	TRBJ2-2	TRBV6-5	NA	TGTGCCAGCAGTTACGAGGGGGCTGGGGACACCGGGGAGCTGTTTTTT	CASSYEGAGDTGELFF
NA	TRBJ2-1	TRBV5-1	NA	TGCGCCAGCAGCTTGGCGGGTCTTAGCTCCTACAATGAGCAGTTCTTC	CASSLAGLSSYNEQFF
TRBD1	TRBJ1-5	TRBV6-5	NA	TGTGCCAGCAGACCTGACAGGGGAAACAATCAGCCCCAGCATTTT	CASRPDRGNNQPQHF
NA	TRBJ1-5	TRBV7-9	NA	TGTGCCAGCAGCTTAGCAGGGGGTGGCAATCAGCCCCAGCATTTT	CASSLAGGGNQPQHF
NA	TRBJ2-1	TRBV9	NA	TGTGCCAGCAGCGCTTTTCCCCGAGCCGATGAGCAGTTCTTC	CASSAFPRADEQFF
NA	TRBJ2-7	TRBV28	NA	TGTGCCAGCAGAGCCGACAATTCTAAGCACTACGAGCAGTACTTC	CASRADNSKHYEQYF
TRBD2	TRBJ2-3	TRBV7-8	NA	TGTGCCAGCAGCTTGACTAGCGATACAGATACGCAGTATTTT	CASSLTSDTDTQYF
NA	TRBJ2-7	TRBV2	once	TGTGCCAGCAGTGAAGTGAATTGGGCCCGGTCGGTCTACGAGCAGTACTTC	CASSEVNWARSVYEQYF
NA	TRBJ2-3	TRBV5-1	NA	TGCGCCAGCAGCTTGACGACAGATCTCACAGATACGCAGTATTTT	CASSLTTDLTDTQYF
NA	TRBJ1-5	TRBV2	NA	TGTGCCAGCAGTGATCGGGCAGGGTATCAGCCCCAGCATTTT	CASSDRAGYQPQHF
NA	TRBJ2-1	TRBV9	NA	TGTGCCAGCAGCGTAGCTACTCTCTCTGTACGTTCCTACAATGAGCAGTTCTTC	CASSVATLSVRSYNEQFF
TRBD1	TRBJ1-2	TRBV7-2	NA	TGTGCCGTCCGACAGGGCCCCATAGGCTACACCTTC	CAVRQGPIGYTF
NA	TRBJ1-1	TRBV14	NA	TGTGCCAGCAGCCAAGATGATCTAACAGGTGGGCTACTCGAACGAAAGAACACTGAAGCTTTCTTT	CASSQDDLTGGLLERKNTEAFF
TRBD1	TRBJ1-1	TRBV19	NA	TGTGCCAGTAGTATCCCAGGGGGGTCGATTGTGACTGAAGCTTTCTTT	CASSIPGGSIVTEAFF
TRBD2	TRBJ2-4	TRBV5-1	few	TGCGCCAGCACCCCGGGTGGGGAGGGGAACATTCAGTACTTC	CASTPGGEGNIQYF
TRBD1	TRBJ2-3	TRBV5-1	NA	TGCGCCAGCAGCTTGGGTGATACAGGGGGAGGTGGCACAGATACGCAGTATTTT	CASSLGDTGGGGTDTQYF
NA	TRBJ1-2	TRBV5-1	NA	TGCGCCAGCAGCTTGTCAGGGGACCCCCACTATGGCTACACCTTC	CASSLSGDPHYGYTF
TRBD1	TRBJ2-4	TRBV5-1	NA	TGCGCCAGCAGCTCGACAGGGAGATTAGCCAAAAACATTCAGTACTTC	CASSSTGRLAKNIQYF
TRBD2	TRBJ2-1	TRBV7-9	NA	TGTGCCAGCAGCATTAGCGGGAGGTGGAATGAGCAGTTCTTC	CASSISGRWNEQFF
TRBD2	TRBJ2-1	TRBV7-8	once	TGTGCCAGCAGCTTAGCTCCGGGACTACTCCCCGGCTCCTACAATGAGCAGTTCTTC	CASSLAPGLLPGSYNEQFF
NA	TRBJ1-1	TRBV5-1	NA	TGCGCCAGCAGCGTACAGACGGAGAACACTGAAGCTTTCTTT	CASSVQTENTEAFF
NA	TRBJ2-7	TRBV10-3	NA	TGTGCCATCAGTGGGACACCGGCCTCCTACGAGCAGTACTTC	CAISGTPASYEQYF
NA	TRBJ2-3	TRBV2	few	TGTGCCAGCAGTGTAGGTCTAGACACAGATACGCAGTATTTT	CASSVGLDTDTQYF
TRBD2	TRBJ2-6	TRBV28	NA	TGTGCCAGCAGGCTATTACGGGGGGGTCGCGCTCCTCTCTCTGGGGCCAACGTCCTGACTTTC	CASRLLRGGRAPLSGANVLTF
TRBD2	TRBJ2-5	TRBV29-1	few	TGCAGCCGACTAGCGGGGGGGGGACAAGAGACCCAGTACTTC	CSRLAGGGQETQYF
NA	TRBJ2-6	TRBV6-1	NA	TGTGCCAGCACTCAGGGATCTGGGGCCAACGGCCTGACTTTC	CASTQGSGANGLTF
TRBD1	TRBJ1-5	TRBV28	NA	TGTGCCAGCAGTCTCGACAGGGCCCAGCATTTT	CASSLDRAQHF
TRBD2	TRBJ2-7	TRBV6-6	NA	TGTGCCAGCAGGCTAGCGGGAGGACGCGAGCAGTACTTC	CASRLAGGREQYF
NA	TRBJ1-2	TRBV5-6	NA	TGTGCCAGCAGCTTGCTCTCCGGGTACTACACCTTC	CASSLLSGYYTF
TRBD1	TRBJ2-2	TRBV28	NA	TGTGCCAGCAGGACAGGGGGCTTAAGCACCGGGGAGCTGTTTTTT	CASRTGGLSTGELFF
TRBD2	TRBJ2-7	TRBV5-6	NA	TGTGCCAGCAGCCTCGGGGAGGGGTGGTACGAGCAGTACTTC	CASSLGEGWYEQYF
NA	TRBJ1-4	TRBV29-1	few	TGCAGCGTTGCGGGGGGAGTCGGTGAAAAACTGTTTTTT	CSVAGGVGEKLFF
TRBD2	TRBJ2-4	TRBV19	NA	TGTGCCAGTAGTGCGGGAGGCGCCAAAAACATTCAGTACTTC	CASSAGGAKNIQYF
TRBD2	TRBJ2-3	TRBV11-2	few	TGTGCCAGCAGCTTATGGGGGGGAGATACGCAGTATTTT	CASSLWGGDTQYF
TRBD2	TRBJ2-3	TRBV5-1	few	TGCGCCAGCAGTTTAGTAGCGGGAGAGGGAGATACGCAGTATTTT	CASSLVAGEGDTQYF
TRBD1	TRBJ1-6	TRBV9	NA	TGTGCCAGCAGCCCAGACAGGGATAATTCACCCCTCCACTTT	CASSPDRDNSPLHF
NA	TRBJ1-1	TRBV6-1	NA	TGTGCCAGCAAAGTCGGGGGTGCGGGGACTGAAGCTTTCTTT	CASKVGGAGTEAFF
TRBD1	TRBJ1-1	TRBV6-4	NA	TGTGCCAGCAGACGACAGGGGACGGGCACTGAAGCTTTCTTT	CASRRQGTGTEAFF
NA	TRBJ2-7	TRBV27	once	TGTGCCAGCAGTTATGGACAGAAGTACGAGCAGTACTTC	CASSYGQKYEQYF
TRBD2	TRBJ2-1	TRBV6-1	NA	TGTGCCAGCAGTGAACTAGCGGGAGGTCGCGTGGGCCAGCAGTTCTTC	CASSELAGGRVGQQFF
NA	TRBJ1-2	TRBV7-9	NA	TGTGCCAGCAGCCCAGAGGGGGGGCACGACTATGGCTACACCTTC	CASSPEGGHDYGYTF
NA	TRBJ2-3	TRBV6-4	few	TGTGCCAGCAGTGACTCGACTGTCGATACGCAGTATTTT	CASSDSTVDTQYF
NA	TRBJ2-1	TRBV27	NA	TGTGCCAGCAGTTTGAAGCGGTCCTACAATGAGCAGTTCTTC	CASSLKRSYNEQFF
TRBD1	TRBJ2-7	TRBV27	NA	TGTGCCAGCAGCGCGACAGGGGGAATGTGGGAGCAGTACTTC	CASSATGGMWEQYF
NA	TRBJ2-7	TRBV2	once	TGTGCCTCCAGACCGGGGGCCTACGAGCAGTACTTC	CASRPGAYEQYF
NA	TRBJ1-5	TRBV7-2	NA	TGTGCCAGCAGCTACAGGAATAGCAATCAGCCCCAGCATTTT	CASSYRNSNQPQHF
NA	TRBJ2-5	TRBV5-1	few	TGCGCCAGCAGCTTGGAAGGGAGTCGGTGGGAGACCCAGTACTTC	CASSLEGSRWETQYF
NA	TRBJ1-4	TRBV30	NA	TGTGCCTGGAATGGAGGGGCGCGGAATGAAAAACTGTTTTTT	CAWNGGARNEKLFF
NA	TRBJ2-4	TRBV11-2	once	TGTGCCAGCAGCCGAGGCCTGGACATTCAGTACTTC	CASSRGLDIQYF
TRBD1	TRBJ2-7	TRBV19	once	TGTGCCAGTACCGGGACAGGAGCTTACGAGCAGTACTTC	CASTGTGAYEQYF
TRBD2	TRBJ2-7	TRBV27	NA	TGTGCCAGCACGGAGCGGGGAAGCTCCTACGAGCAGTACTTC	CASTERGSSYEQYF
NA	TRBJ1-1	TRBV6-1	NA	TGTGCCGGGAAGACAGTGAACACTGAAGCTTTCTTT	CAGKTVNTEAFF
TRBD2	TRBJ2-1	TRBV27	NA	TGTGCCAGCAGTTTCTGGGTGGCTAGCGGGAGTTCTGATGAGCAGTTCTTC	CASSFWVASGSSDEQFF
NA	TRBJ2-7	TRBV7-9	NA	TGTGCCAGCAGCTCGATTCGGAGTTTAGGGTACTTC	CASSSIRSLGYF